The 30 T cell receptor beta chains below all came from one sample that was sequenced in a study of blood T cell repertoires in COVID-19. Data came from immunoSEQ multiplex PCR; TCRdb stores just in-frame clones and leaves some out. The table lists some 5,600 clones, about 88% of them singletons. Sequencing was carried out using peripheral blood. The receptors derive from a human donor in a cohort sampled during active COVID-19.

The table lists this clone with a few counts. This chain joins TRBV18 and TRBJ2-5; 9 positions agree with TRBD2. The CDR3 has 14 amino acids. Trimming cost V 3 bases and J 2 bases; bases outside gene matches: 1. The germline V gene encodes CDR1 KGHSH and CDR2 LQKENI. The CDR3 DNA reads TGTGCCAGCTCACCTACTAGCGGGCAAGAGACCCAGTACTTC. Translated, it gives CASSPTSGQETQYF.

V is TRBV6-5 and J is TRBJ1-1, with D tentatively TRBD1 (6 bases). Germline CDR1 reads MNHEY; CDR2 reads SVGAGI. The CDR3 length is 14 residues. V was trimmed by 8 bases and J by 0 bases, leaving 13 bases between them. This CDR3 is CASSGQTMNTEAFF. The CDR3 DNA sequence: TGTGCCAGCTCGGGACAAACCATGAACACTGAAGCTTTCTTT.

The chain has TRBV2 and TRBJ2-7, with 8 bases that match TRBD2. The CDR3 is 12 amino acids. Trimming took 8 bases from V and 4 from J; bases not matched to a gene: 4. Germline V lookup: CDR1 SNHLY, CDR2 FYNNEI. The chain's CDR3 is CASDGLAYEQYF. In nucleotides, the CDR3 is TGTGCCAGCGACGGACTAGCATACGAGCAGTACTTC.

V usage is TRBV11-2 and J usage is TRBJ1-4, with 9 bases matching TRBD1. CDR3 length: 15 amino acids. J gave up 5 bases and V 1 base, and 2 bases lay outside the gene matches. Germline V gene sequence: CDR1 SGHAT, CDR2 FQNNGV. CDR3 nucleotides: TGTGCCAGCAGCTTAGGGGGACAGGGAAATGAAAAACTGTTTTTT. Translating gives CASSLGGQGNEKLFF.

This clone showed up just once. V is TRBV4-1 and J is TRBJ2-2, with 11 positions matching TRBD2. The germline CDR1 and CDR2 sequences are MGHRA and YSYEKL. This CDR3 comprises 19 residues. Trimming took 5 bases from V and 0 from J; bases not matched to a gene: 11. The CDR3 spells CASSKRLAGLFANTGELFF. The CDR3 region has the DNA TGCGCCAGCAGCAAACGACTAGCGGGGCTATTCGCGAACACCGGGGAGCTGTTTTTT.

The chain carries TRBV18 and TRBJ2-7, with no clear D. The V end was cut by 1 base, the J end by 6 bases, with 7 bases between. This CDR3 is built from 12 residues. Germline V gene lookup returns CDR1 KGHSH and CDR2 LQKENI. The CDR3 loop is CASSPRQAEQYF. For the CDR3, the DNA is TGTGCCAGCTCACCACGGCAGGCCGAGCAGTACTTC.

The rearrangement uses TRBV28 and TRBJ1-5; D may be TRBD1 (5 bases). Germline CDR1 MDHEN, CDR2 SYDVKM. The CDR3 runs 15 residues. The germline V and J ends were trimmed by 7 bases and 2 bases, with 15 bases remaining between them. DNA for the CDR3: TGTGCCAGCAAACGAAGGAGGGGAGGCAATCAGCCCCAGCATTTT. Translated: CASKRRRGGNQPQHF.

This chain links TRBV5-1 with TRBJ1-2; D is unresolved. The CDR3 sequence is 14 residues long. Per germline, CDR1 SGHRS and CDR2 YFSETQ. V shed 5 bases and J shed 5 bases, with 16 bases lying between them. CDR3 sequence (DNA): TGCGCCAGCAGGCCCGGCACAGCCGCATATGGCTACACCTTC. This encodes CASRPGTAAYGYTF.

The rearrangement uses TRBV11-1 and TRBJ2-3, with 9 bases lining up with TRBD1. Germline-derived CDR1 and CDR2 are SGHAT and FQDESV (reference sequence). CDR3 size: 13 residues. Germline trimming cut 5 bases from V and 9 bases from J; bases unmatched to any gene: 6. The CDR3 protein is CASSRTGVRTQYF. DNA for the CDR3: TGTGCCAGCAGCCGGACAGGGGTTCGGACGCAGTATTTT.

The rearrangement joins TRBV5-6 to TRBJ2-7; TRBD2 is a possible D gene (5 bases). Germline CDR1 reads SGHDT; CDR2 reads YYEEEE. V lost 0 bases, J lost 2 bases, and 15 bases lay in between. The CDR3 has 16 amino acids. Written as DNA, the CDR3 is TGTGCCAGCAGCTTGGGGTTCCGGGGATACCCCTACGAGCAGTACTTC. Protein sequence: CASSLGFRGYPYEQYF. Full variable domain (remainder filled in from reference TRBV5-6 and TRBJ2-7): DAGVTQSPTHLIKTRGQQVTLRCSPKSGHDTVSWYQQALGQGPQFIFQYYEEEERQRGNFPDRFSGHQFPNYSSELNVNALLLGDSALYLCASSLGFRGYPYEQYFGPGTRLTVT.

The chain uses TRBV9 and TRBJ2-1; 16 bases line up with TRBD2. Trimming cost V 3 bases and J 12 bases; bases outside gene matches: 9. The length of the CDR3 is 16 residues. CDR1 and CDR2 (germline): SGDLS, YYNGEE. The CDR3 loop is CASSGEGLAGGPRQFF. CDR3 in DNA: TGTGCCAGCAGCGGCGAGGGACTAGCGGGAGGGCCGAGGCAGTTCTTC.

The V and J genes are TRBV4-1 and TRBJ2-1; D is perhaps TRBD2 (5 bases). Germline-derived CDR1 and CDR2 are MGHRA and YSYEKL. Trimming removed 1 base at V and 5 bases at J, with 18 bases between. The CDR3 length is 17 residues. CDR3 coding DNA: TGCGCCAGCAGCCAAGGGTCTGGGCGGACTTTAGACAATGAGCAGTTCTTC. This translates into CASSQGSGRTLDNEQFF.

This chain links TRBV7-6 with TRBJ2-7, with D perhaps matching TRBD1 (6 bases). Germline CDR1 is SGHVS and CDR2 is FNYEAQ. Trimming cost V 5 bases and J 5 bases, with 13 bases left between them. The CDR3 has 13 residues. CDR3 in DNA: TGTGCCAGCAGCCCGGGACGACAGGACGAGCAGTACTTC. Protein product: CASSPGRQDEQYF.

J is TRBJ2-7 and V is TRBV24-1; tentatively, D is TRBD2 (5 bases). Germline CDR1 is KGHDR and CDR2 is SFDVKD. Trimming left V 5 bases short and J 7 bases short, with 14 bases between. CDR3 length: 13 amino acids. CDR3 amino acids: CATSGTLSAEQYF. The DNA of the CDR3 is TGTGCCACCAGTGGGACTCTAAGCGCGGAGCAGTACTTC.

V is TRBV5-1 and J is TRBJ2-5; D is unresolved. Deletions cut 3 bases from V and 4 bases from J, with 10 bases between. Germline CDR1 is SGHRS and CDR2 is YFSETQ. CDR3 size: 13 residues. CDR3: CASSSRETETQYF. The CDR3 bases are TGCGCCAGCAGCTCTAGAGAGACAGAGACCCAGTACTTC.

This rearrangement joins TRBV3-1 (or the pseudogene TRBV3-2) to TRBJ2-3; D perhaps matches TRBD1 (5 bases). This CDR3 is built from 13 residues. From germline, CDR1 is LGHDT and CDR2 YNNKEL (reference sequence). V was clipped by 1 base and J by 6 bases, with 8 bases between them. This CDR3 is CASSQGRVDTQYF. CDR3 sequence (DNA): TGTGCCAGCAGCCAAGGCAGGGTGGATACGCAGTATTTT.

The chain couples TRBV11-3 to TRBJ2-2, with D possibly matching TRBD1 (6 bases). V lost 0 bases and J lost 4, with 18 bases in between. Germline CDR1 reads SGHNT; CDR2 reads YENEEA. There are 18 residues in the CDR3. CDR3 amino acids: CASSLEGPRDTGTGELFF. CDR3 DNA sequence: TGTGCCAGCAGCTTAGAGGGCCCCCGGGACACGGGCACCGGGGAGCTGTTTTTT.

The chain joins TRBV29-1 to TRBJ2-7; D is possibly TRBD1 (5 bases). Deletions cut 5 bases from V and 3 bases from J, with 17 bases between. In germline, CDR1 is SQVTM, CDR2 ANQGSEA. This CDR3 spans 14 amino acids. CDR3 nucleotide sequence: TGCAGCGTTTGCACCGACAGTTACTGCTACGAGCAGTACTTC. Translating it yields CSVCTDSYCYEQYF.

The rearrangement links TRBV29-1 to TRBJ1-4; unclear D gene. Germline CDR1 and CDR2: SQVTM and ANQGSEA. V lost 7 bases to trimming and J lost 17 bases, with 32 bases between them. The CDR3 is 15 residues long. In DNA form, the CDR3 reads TGCAGCGCGGAGGGAAGCGGTCTCAACGCGGGTGGACCTTTTTTT. Encoded protein: CSAEGSGLNAGGPFF.

The V call is TRBV11-1, the J call TRBJ1-3; possible D gene TRBD1, 5 bases. CDR1 is SGHAT, CDR2 FQDESV, per germline (reference sequence). V was pared by 3 bases and J by 7 bases, with 13 bases between. This CDR3 comprises 14 residues. CDR3 residues: CASSLGPSSNTIYF. The CDR3 DNA follows: TGTGCCAGCAGCTTGGGGCCTTCCTCGAACACCATATATTTT.

CDR3 in DNA: TGTGCCACCAGTGATAGTAGGAGCTCTGGAAACACCATATATTTT. This sequence encodes CATSDSRSSGNTIYF. The chain employs TRBV24-1 and TRBJ1-3; no clear D. This CDR3 is 15 amino acids long. The ends were cut back, 3 bases at V and 0 bases at J, with 8 bases in the middle. CDR1 and CDR2 from the germline V gene are KGHDR and SFDVKD.

Only one count was recorded for this clone. V usage is TRBV11-3 and J usage is TRBJ2-2; 9 bases align to TRBD2. Germline V gene data show CDR1 as SGHNT and CDR2 as YENEEA. V trimming: 5 bases; J trimming: 4 bases; junction bases outside the gene matches: 14. This CDR3 region has 18 residues. The DNA for the CDR3 is TGTGCCAGCAGCCCACCCTTAGGCCTAGCGGGGTCCACCGGGGAGCTGTTTTTT. This codes for CASSPPLGLAGSTGELFF.

This sequence joins TRBV7-2 and TRBJ2-3, with D possibly TRBD2 on 6 matching bases. CDR1 and CDR2 (germline): SGHTA, FQGNSA. Trimming stripped 1 base from V and 4 bases from J, with 12 bases between. The CDR3 runs 15 residues. CDR3 coding DNA: TGTGCCAGCAGCTTAGGGGAGGCAGGGTCAGATACGCAGTATTTT. It codes for CASSLGEAGSDTQYF. The full variable domain, in which reference TRBV7-2 and TRBJ2-3 provide the parts outside the CDR3, is GAGVSQSPSNKVTEKGKDVELRCDPISGHTALYWYRQSLGQGLEFLIYFQGNSAPDKSGLPSDRFSAERTGGSVSTLTIQRTQQEDSAVYLCASSLGEAGSDTQYFGPGTRLTVL.

The chain is built from TRBV28 and TRBJ2-2; the D is unclear. The CDR3 length is 11 residues. V was trimmed by 5 bases and J by 8 bases, leaving 6 bases between them. The germline V gene encodes CDR1 MDHEN and CDR2 SYDVKM. The CDR3, as DNA: TGTGCCAGCAGTCGTGTGGGGGAGCTGTTTTTT. Amino acids: CASSRVGELFF.

The chain is built from TRBV7-9 and TRBJ1-1, with TRBD1 as a possible D gene (6 bases). From germline, CDR1 is SEHNR and CDR2 FQNEAQ (reference sequence). The germline V and J ends were trimmed by 1 base and 1 base, with 16 bases remaining between them. The CDR3 sequence is 17 residues long. This CDR3 reads CASSLVAGGRANTEAFF. The CDR3 DNA sequence: TGTGCCAGCAGCTTAGTGGCGGGGGGCAGGGCGAACACTGAAGCTTTCTTT. The full variable domain, completed using reference TRBV7-9 and TRBJ1-1, is DTGVSQNPRHKITKRGQNVTFRCDPISEHNRLYWYRQTLGQGPEFLTYFQNEAQLEKSRLLSDRFSAERPKGSFSTLEIQRTEQGDSAMYLCASSLVAGGRANTEAFFGQGTRLTVV.

Only a few counts were recorded for this clone. The J gene is TRBJ2-1, the V gene TRBV27; TRBD2 aligns across 7 bases. V lost 4 bases, J lost 6 bases, and 12 bases stayed unmatched. The germline V gene encodes CDR1 MNHEY and CDR2 SMNVEV (reference sequence). This CDR3 is built from 16 residues. The CDR3 region is CASSSGRLGGGNEQFF. CDR3 bases: TGTGCCAGCAGTTCCGGAAGACTAGGCGGGGGCAATGAGCAGTTCTTC.

The rearrangement joins TRBV7-9 to TRBJ1-3, with D maybe TRBD1 (6 bases). The germline gives CDR1 SEHNR, CDR2 FQNEAQ (reference sequence). The CDR3 length is 15 residues. Deletions cut 3 bases from V and 5 bases from J, with 14 bases between. The CDR3 DNA follows: TGTGCCAGCAGCTTTACCGGGACAAACCGAAACACCATATATTTT. Encoded protein: CASSFTGTNRNTIYF.

V is TRBV6-1 and J is TRBJ1-2, with 7 bases lining up with TRBD1. With V trimmed by 2 bases and J by 4 bases, 7 bases remained unmatched. There are 15 residues in the CDR3. The germline V gene encodes CDR1 MNHNS and CDR2 SASEGT. This chain's CDR3 is CASSENTGVPYGYTF. The CDR3, as DNA: TGTGCCAGCAGTGAAAATACAGGGGTTCCCTATGGCTACACCTTC.

In this sample, this clone turned up once. The chain is built from TRBV9 and TRBJ2-4, with a tentative D call TRBD2 (5 bases). The CDR3 is 15 amino acids. V dropped 2 bases and J dropped 0 bases, with 9 bases sitting between them. Germline V gene sequence: CDR1 SGDLS, CDR2 YYNGEE. In nucleotides, the CDR3 is TGTGCCAGCAGCGTTCGGGCGGGAGCCAAAAACATTCAGTACTTC. This codes for CASSVRAGAKNIQYF. Full variable domain (remainder filled in from reference TRBV9 and TRBJ2-4): DSGVTQTPKHLITATGQRVTLRCSPRSGDLSVYWYQQSLDQGLQFLIQYYNGEERAKGNILERFSAQQFPDLHSELNLSSLELGDSALYFCASSVRAGAKNIQYFGAGTRLSVL.

The chain couples TRBV7-2 to TRBJ2-6, with D maybe TRBD1 (7 bases). Trimming left V 1 base short and J 3 bases short, with 19 bases between. In germline, CDR1 is SGHTA, CDR2 FQGNSA. The CDR3 spans 19 residues. The CDR3 loop is CASSLGGFRGAFGANVLTF. The CDR3 nucleotides are TGTGCCAGCAGCTTAGGTGGTTTCAGGGGGGCGTTTGGGGCCAACGTCCTGACTTTC.